This T cell receptor beta chain was documented in a study of a mutant IDH1 vaccine in newly diagnosed glioma. Assay: immunoSEQ multiplex PCR; the TCRdb copy retains only in-frame clones and omits some. The sample comprises tens of thousands of clones, over 75% of which are singletons, and about an eighth rests with the top ten. This sample's time point: week 23, last vaccination. All doses held 300 ug of mutant IDH1 20-mer peptide, with topical imiquimod. In regard to this clone: Its target is unknown.

V was cut by 0 bases and J by 3 bases, with 11 bases left in between. In germline, CDR1 is MNHEY, CDR2 SMNVEV (reference sequence). The CDR3 length is 15 residues. This chain links TRBV27 with TRBJ2-5; D is ambiguous. This TCR derives from a man aged 18 to 29 with glioma. Material: PBMCs, obtained from a glioma patient whose treatment included an IDH1 peptide vaccine. DNA of the CDR3: TGTGCCAGCAGTTTATCGATCGCGGCCAAAGAGACCCAGTACTTC. Translating it yields CASSLSIAAKETQYF.